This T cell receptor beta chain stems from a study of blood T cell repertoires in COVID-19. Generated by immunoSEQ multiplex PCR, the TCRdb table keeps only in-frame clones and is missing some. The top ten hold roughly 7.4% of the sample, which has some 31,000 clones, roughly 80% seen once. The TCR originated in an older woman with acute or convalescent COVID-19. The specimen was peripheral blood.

The CDR3 sequence is CASSEQALYGYTF. CDR3 nucleotide sequence: TGTGCCAGCAGTGAACAGGCTCTCTATGGCTACACCTTC. The chain employs TRBV2 and TRBJ1-2; D gene unclear. The CDR3 length is 13 residues. In germline, CDR1 is SNHLY, CDR2 FYNNEI. Trimming pared 2 bases from V and 4 bases from J, leaving 8 bases between. The complete variable domain, with remaining parts taken from reference TRBV2 and TRBJ1-2, reads EPEVTQTPSHQVTQMGQEVILRCVPISNHLYFYWYRQILGQKVEFLVSFYNNEISEKSEIFDDQFSVERPDGSNFTLKIRSTKLEDSAMYFCASSEQALYGYTFGSGTRLTVV.